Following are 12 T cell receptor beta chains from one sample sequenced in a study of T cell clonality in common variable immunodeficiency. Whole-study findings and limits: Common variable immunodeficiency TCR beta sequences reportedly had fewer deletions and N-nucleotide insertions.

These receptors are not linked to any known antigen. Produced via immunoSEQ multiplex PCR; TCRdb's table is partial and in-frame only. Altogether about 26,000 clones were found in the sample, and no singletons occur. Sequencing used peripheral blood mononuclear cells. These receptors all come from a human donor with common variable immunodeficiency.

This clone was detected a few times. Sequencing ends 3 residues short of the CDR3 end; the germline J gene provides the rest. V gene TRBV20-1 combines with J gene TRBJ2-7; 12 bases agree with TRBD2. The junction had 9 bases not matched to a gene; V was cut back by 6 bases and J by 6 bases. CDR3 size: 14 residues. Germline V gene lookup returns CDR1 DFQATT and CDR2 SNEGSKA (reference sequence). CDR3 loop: CSASTSGSSSEQYF. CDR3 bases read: TGCAGTGCCTCGACTAGCGGGAGCTCAAGCGAG.

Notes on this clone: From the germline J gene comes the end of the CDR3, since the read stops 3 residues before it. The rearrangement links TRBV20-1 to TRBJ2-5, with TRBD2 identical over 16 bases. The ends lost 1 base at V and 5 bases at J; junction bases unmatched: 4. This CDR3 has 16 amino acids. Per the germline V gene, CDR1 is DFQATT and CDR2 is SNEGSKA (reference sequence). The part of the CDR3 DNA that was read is TGCAGTGCTAGAGGGGGACTAGCGGGAGGGGGGGAGACC. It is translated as CSARGGLAGGGET. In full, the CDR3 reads CSARGGLAGGGETQYF.

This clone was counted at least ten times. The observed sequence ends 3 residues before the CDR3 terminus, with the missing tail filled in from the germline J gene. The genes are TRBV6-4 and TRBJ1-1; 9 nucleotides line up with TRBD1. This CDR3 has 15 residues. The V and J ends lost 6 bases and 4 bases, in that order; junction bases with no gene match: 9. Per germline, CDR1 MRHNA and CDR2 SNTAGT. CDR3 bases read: TGTGCCAGCAGGGATACAGGGGGCGTCTCCACTGAA. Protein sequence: CASRDTGGVSTE. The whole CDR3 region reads CASRDTGGVSTEAFF.

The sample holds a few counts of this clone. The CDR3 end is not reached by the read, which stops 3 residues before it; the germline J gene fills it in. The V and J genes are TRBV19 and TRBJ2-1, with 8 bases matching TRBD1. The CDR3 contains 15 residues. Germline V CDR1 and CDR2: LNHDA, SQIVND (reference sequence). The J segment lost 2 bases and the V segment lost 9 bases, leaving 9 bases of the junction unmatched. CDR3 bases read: TGTGCCAGCGCTCGCGGGACAGGCGCCTACAATGAG. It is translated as CASARGTGAYNE. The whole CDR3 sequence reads CASARGTGAYNEQFF.

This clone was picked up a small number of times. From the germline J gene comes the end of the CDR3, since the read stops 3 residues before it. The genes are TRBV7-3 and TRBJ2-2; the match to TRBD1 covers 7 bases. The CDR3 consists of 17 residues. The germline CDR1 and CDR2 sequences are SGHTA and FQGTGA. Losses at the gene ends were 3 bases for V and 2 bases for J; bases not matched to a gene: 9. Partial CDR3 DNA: TGTGCCAGCAGCTTCCCGACAGGGTCTTTAAACACCGGGGAG. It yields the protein CASSFPTGSLNTGE. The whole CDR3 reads CASSFPTGSLNTGELFF. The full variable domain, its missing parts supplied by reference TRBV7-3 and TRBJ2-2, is GAGVSQTPSNKVTEKGKYVELRCDPISGHTALYWYRQSLGQGPEFLIYFQGTGAADDSGLPNDRFFAVRPEGSVSTLKIQRTERGDSAVYLCASSFPTGSLNTGELFFGEGSRLTVL.

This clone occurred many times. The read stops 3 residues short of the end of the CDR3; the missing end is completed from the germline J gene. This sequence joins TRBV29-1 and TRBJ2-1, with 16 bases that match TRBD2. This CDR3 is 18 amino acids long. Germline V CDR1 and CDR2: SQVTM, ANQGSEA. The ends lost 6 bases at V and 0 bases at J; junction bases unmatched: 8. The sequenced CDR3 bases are TGCAGCGTCGGGGGGGGACTAGCGGGAGGGAGCTCCTACAATGAG. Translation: CSVGGGLAGGSSYNE. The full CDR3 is CSVGGGLAGGSSYNEQFF.

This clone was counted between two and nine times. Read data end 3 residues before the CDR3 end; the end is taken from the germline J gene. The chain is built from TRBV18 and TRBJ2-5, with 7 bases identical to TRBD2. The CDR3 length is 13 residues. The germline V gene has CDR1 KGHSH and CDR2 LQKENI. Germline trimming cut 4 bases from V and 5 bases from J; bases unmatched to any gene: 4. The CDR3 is CASSRSGTETQYF. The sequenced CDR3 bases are TGTGCCAGCTCACGAAGCGGGACGGAGACC.

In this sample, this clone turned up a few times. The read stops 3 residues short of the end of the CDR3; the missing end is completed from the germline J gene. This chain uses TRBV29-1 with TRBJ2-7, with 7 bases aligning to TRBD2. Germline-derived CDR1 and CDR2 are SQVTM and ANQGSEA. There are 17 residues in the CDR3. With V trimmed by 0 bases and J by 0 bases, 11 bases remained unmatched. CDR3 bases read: TGCAGCGTTGAAGAACCAGCTAGCGGCCCCAGCTCCTACGAG. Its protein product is CSVEEPASGPSSYE. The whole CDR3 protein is CSVEEPASGPSSYEQYF.

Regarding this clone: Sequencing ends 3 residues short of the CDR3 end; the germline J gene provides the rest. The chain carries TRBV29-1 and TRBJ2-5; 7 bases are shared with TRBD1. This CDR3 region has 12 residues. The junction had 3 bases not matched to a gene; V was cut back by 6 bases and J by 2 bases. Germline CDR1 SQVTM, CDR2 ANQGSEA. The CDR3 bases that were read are TGCAGCGTGCCGACAGGGCAAGAGACC. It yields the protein CSVPTGQET. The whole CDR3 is CSVPTGQETQYF.

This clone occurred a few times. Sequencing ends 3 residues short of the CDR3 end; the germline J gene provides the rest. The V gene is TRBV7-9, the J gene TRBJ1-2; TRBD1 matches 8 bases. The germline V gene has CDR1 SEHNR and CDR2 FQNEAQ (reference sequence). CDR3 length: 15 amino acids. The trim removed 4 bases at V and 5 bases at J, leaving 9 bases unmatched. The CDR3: CASSSQGARAYGYTF. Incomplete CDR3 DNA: TGTGCCAGCAGCTCCCAGGGGGCGCGGGCTTATGGC.

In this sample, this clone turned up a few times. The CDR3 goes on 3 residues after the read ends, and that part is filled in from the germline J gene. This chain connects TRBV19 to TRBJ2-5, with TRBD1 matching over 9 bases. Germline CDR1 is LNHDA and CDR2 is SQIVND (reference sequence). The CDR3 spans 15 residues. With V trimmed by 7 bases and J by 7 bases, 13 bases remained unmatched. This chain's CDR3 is CASTETPGQGVTQYF. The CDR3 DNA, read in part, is TGTGCCAGTACCGAGACACCGGGACAGGGTGTGACC.

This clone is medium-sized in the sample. The CDR3 is CASSVAGSVTGELFF. CDR3 DNA (partial): TGTGCCAGCAGCGTAGCAGGGTCGGTCACCGGGGAG. The J gene is TRBJ2-2, the V gene TRBV9; maybe TRBD1 (5 bases). The read stops 3 residues short of the end of the CDR3; the missing end is completed from the germline J gene. The CDR3 has 15 residues. Per the germline V gene, CDR1 is SGDLS and CDR2 is YYNGEE. With 0 bases removed from V and 4 bases from J, the gap between germline ends came to 10 bases.